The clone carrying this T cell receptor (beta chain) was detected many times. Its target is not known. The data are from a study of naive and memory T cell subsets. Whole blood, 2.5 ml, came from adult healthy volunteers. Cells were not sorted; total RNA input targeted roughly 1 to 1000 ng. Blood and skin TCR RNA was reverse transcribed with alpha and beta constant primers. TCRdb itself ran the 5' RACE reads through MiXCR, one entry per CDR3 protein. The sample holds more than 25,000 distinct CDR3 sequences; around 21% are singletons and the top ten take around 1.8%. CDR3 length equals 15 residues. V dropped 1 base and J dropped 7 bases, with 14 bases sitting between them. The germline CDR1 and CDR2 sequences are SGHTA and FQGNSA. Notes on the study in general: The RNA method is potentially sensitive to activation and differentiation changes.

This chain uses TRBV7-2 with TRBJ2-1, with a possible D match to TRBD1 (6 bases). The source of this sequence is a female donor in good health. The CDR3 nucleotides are TGTGCCAGCAGCTTAGGCGGGCTAGGGGGAAATGAGCAGTTCTTC. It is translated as CASSLGGLGGNEQFF.